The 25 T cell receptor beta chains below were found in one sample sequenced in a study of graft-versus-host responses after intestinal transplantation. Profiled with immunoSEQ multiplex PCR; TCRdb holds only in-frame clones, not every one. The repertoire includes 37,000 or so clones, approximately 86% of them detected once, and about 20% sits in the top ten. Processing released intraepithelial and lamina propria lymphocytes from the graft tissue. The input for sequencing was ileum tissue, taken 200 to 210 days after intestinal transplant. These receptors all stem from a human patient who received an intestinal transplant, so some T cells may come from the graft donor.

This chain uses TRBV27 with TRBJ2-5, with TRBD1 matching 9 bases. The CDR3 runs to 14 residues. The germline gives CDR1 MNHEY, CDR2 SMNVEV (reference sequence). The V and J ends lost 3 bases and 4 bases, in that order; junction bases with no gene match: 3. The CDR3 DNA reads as TGTGCCAGCAGTTTCCCGGGACAGGGAGAGACCCAGTACTTC. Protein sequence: CASSFPGQGETQYF.

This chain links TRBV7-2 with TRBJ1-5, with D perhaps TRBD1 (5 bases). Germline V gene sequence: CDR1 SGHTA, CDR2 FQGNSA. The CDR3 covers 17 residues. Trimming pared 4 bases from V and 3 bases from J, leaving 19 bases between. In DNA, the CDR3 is TGTGCCAGCAGCTCGTTTGGGACTCTTCGGCCCAATCAGCCCCAGCATTTT. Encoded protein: CASSSFGTLRPNQPQHF.

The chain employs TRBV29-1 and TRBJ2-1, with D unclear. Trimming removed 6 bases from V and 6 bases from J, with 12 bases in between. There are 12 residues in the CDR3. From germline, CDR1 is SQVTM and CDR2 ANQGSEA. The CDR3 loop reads CSVNPGGNEQFF. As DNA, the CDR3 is TGCAGCGTCAACCCTGGTGGCAATGAGCAGTTCTTC.

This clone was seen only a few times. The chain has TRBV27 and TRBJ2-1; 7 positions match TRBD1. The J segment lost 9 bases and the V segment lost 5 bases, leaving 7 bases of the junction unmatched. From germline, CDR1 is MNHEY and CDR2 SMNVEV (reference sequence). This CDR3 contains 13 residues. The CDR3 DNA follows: TGTGCCAGCAGTAATGAGGGGGCAGGTGAGCAGTTCTTC. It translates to CASSNEGAGEQFF.

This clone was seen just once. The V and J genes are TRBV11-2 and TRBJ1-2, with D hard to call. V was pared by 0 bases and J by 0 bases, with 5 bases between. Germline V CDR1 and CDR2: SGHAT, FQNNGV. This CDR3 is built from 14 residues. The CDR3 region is CASSLEVANYGYTF. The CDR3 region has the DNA TGTGCCAGCAGCTTAGAGGTCGCTAACTATGGCTACACCTTC.

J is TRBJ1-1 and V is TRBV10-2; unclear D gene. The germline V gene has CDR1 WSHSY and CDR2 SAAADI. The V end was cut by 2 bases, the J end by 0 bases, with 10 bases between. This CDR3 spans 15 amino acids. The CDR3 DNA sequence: TGCGCCAGCAGTGAGGTCCGGGGATTGAACACTGAAGCTTTCTTT. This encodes CASSEVRGLNTEAFF.

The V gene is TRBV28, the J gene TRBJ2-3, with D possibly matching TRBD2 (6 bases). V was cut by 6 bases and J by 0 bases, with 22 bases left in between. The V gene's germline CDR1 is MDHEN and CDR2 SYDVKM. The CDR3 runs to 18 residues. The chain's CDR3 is CASRKTLTSPGSTDTQYF. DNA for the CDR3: TGTGCCAGCAGAAAAACCCTGACTAGTCCGGGTAGCACAGATACGCAGTATTTT.

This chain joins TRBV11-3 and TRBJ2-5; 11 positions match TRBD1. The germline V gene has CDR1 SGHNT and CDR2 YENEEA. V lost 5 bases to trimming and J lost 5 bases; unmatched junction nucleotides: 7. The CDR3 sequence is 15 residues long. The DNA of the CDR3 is TGTGCCAGCAGCCCGGACAGGGGGCAGTGGGAGACCCAGTACTTC. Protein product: CASSPDRGQWETQYF. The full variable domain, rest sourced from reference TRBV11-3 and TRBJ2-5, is EAGVVQSPRYKIIEKKQPVAFWCNPISGHNTLYWYLQNLGQGPELLIRYENEEAVDDSQLPKDRFSAERLKGVDSTLKIQPAELGDSAVYLCASSPDRGQWETQYFGPGTRLLVL.

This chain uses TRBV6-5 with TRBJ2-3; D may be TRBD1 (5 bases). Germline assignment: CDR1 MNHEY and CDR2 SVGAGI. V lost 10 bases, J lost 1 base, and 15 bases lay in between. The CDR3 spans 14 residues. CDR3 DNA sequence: TGTGCCACCACAGACAGAATCGGCACAGATACGCAGTATTTT. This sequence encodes CATTDRIGTDTQYF.

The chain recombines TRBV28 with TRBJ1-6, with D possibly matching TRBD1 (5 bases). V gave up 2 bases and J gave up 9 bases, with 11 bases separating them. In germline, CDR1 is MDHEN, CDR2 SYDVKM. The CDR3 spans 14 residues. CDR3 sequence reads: CASSLRAGSSPLHF. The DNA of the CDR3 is TGTGCCAGCAGTTTAAGGGCAGGGTCTTCACCCCTCCACTTT.

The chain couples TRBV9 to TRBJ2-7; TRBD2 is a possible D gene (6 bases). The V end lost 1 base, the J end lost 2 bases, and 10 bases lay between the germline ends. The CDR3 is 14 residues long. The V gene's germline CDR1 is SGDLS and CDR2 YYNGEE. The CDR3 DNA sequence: TGTGCCAGCAGCGTACAAGGAGGGCCCTACGAGCAGTACTTC. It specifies CASSVQGGPYEQYF.

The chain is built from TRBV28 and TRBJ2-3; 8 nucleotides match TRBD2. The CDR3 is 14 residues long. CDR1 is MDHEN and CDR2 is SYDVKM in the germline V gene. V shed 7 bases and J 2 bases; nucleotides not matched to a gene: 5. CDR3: CASTAGGHTDTQYF. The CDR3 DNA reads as TGTGCCAGCACGGCGGGGGGTCACACAGATACGCAGTATTTT. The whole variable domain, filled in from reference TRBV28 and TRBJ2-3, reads DVKVTQSSRYLVKRTGEKVFLECVQDMDHENMFWYRQDPGLGLRLIYFSYDVKMKEKGDIPEGYSVSREKKERFSLILESASTNQTSMYLCASTAGGHTDTQYFGPGTRLTVL.

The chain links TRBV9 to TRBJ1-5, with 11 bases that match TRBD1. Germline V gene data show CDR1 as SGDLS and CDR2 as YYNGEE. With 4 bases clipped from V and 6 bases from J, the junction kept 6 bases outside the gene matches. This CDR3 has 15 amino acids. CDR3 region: CASSSGTGGSQPQHF. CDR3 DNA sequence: TGTGCCAGCAGCTCCGGGACAGGGGGGAGTCAGCCCCAGCATTTT.

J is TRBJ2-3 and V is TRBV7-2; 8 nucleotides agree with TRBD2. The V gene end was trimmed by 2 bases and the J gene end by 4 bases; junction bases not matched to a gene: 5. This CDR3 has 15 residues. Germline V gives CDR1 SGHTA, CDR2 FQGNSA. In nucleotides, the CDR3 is TGTGCCAGCAGCTTAACGGGGGGGCAAGCAGATACGCAGTATTTT. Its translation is CASSLTGGQADTQYF.

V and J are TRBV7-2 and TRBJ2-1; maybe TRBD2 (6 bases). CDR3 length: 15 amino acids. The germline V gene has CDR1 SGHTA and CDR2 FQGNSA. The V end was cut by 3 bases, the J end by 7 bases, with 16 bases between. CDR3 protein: CASSLMRGGGNEQFF. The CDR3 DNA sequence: TGTGCCAGCAGCTTGATGAGGGGTGGAGGGAATGAGCAGTTCTTC.

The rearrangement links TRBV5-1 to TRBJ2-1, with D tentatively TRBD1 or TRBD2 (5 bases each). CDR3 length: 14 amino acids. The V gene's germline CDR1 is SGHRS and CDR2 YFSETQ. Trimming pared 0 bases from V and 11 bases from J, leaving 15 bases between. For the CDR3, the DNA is TGCGCCAGCAGCTTGGTAGGTCAGGGAGAAAAGCAGTTCTTC. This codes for CASSLVGQGEKQFF. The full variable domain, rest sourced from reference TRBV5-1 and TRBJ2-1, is KAGVTQTPRYLIKTRGQQVTLSCSPISGHRSVSWYQQTPGQGLQFLFEYFSETQRNKGNFPGRFSGRQFSNSRSEMNVSTLELGDSALYLCASSLVGQGEKQFFGPGTRLTVL.

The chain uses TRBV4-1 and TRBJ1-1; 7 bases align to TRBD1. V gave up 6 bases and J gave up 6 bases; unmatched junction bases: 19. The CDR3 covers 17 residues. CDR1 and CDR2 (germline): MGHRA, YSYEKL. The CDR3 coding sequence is TGCGCCAGCAGGAATTACGACAGGGCTCCTGTGGGAGCTGAAGCTTTCTTT. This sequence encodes CASRNYDRAPVGAEAFF.

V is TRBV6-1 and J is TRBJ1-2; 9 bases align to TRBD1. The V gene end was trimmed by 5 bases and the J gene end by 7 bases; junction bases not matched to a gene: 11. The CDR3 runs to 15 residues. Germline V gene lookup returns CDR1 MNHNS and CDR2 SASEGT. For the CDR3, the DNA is TGTGCCAGCAGTATCCGGGACAGGGTACGCTTTGGCTACACCTTC. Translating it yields CASSIRDRVRFGYTF.

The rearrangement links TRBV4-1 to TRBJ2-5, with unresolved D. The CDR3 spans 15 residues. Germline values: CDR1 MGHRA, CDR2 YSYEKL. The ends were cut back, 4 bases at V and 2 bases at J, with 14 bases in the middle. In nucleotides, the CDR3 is TGCGCCAGCAGCCGCTCCCCCCTCAGTCAAGAGACCCAGTACTTC. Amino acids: CASSRSPLSQETQYF.

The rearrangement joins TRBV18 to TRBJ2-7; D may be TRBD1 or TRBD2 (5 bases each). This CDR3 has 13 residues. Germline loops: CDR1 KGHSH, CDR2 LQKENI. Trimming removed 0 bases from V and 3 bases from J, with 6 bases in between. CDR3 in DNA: TGTGCCAGCTCACCACCGGGACGCTACGAGCAGTACTTC. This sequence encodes CASSPPGRYEQYF.

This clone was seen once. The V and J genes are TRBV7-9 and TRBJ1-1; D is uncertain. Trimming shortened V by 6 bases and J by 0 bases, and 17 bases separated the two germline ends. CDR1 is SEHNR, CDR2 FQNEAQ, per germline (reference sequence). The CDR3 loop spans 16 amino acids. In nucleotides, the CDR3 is TGTGCCAGCAGTCCGTTCGTCACACACATGAACACTGAAGCTTTCTTT. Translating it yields CASSPFVTHMNTEAFF. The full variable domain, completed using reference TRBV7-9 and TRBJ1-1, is DTGVSQNPRHKITKRGQNVTFRCDPISEHNRLYWYRQTLGQGPEFLTYFQNEAQLEKSRLLSDRFSAERPKGSFSTLEIQRTEQGDSAMYLCASSPFVTHMNTEAFFGQGTRLTVV.

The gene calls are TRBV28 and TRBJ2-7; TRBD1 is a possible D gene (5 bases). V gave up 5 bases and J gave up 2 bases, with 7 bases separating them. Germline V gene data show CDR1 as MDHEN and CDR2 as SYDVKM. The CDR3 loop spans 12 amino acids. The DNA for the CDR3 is TGTGCCAGCAGTCAGGGTCCCTACGAGCAGTACTTC. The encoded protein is CASSQGPYEQYF.

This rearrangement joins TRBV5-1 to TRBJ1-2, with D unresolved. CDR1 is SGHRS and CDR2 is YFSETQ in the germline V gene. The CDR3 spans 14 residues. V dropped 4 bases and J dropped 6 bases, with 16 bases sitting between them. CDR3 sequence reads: CASSGDGYWDGYTF. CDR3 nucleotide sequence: TGCGCCAGCAGCGGGGATGGGTATTGGGATGGCTACACCTTC.

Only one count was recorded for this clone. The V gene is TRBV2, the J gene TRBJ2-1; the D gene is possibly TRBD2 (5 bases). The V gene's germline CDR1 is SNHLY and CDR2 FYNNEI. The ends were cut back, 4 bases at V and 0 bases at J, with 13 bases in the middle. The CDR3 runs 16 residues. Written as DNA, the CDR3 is TGTGCCAGCAGTGTAATAGGACTCGACTCCTACAATGAGCAGTTCTTC. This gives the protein CASSVIGLDSYNEQFF.

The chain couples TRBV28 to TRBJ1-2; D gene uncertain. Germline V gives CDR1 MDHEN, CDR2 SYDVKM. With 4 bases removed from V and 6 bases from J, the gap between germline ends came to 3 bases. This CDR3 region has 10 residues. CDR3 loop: CASSSNGYTF. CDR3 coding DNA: TGTGCCAGCAGTTCTAATGGCTACACCTTC.